The 12 T cell receptor beta chains below all came from one sample that was sequenced in a study of blood T cell repertoires in COVID-19. The data were produced by immunoSEQ multiplex PCR, yet TCRdb's version contains in-frame clones alone and is incomplete. This sample carries about 200,000 clones, 85% to 90% of them seen once, and the ten largest clones take about 4.1%. Sequenced: peripheral blood. All receptors come from a man aged 50-60 years with acute or convalescent COVID-19.

V gene TRBV11-1 combines with J gene TRBJ1-2; D uncertain. CDR1 is SGHAT and CDR2 is FQDESV in the germline V gene (reference sequence). V dropped 1 base and J dropped 3 bases, with 6 bases sitting between them. The CDR3 is 13 amino acids. The CDR3 DNA is TGTGCCAGCAGCTTAGAGCAGGACTATGGCTACACCTTC. Its translation is CASSLEQDYGYTF.

The chain combines TRBV11-2 with TRBJ1-1, with TRBD1 as a possible D gene (6 bases). Deletions cut 2 bases from V and 4 bases from J, with 11 bases between. The CDR3 length is 14 residues. Germline lookup yields CDR1 SGHAT and CDR2 FQNNGV. The CDR3 spells CASSLRTASTEAFF. CDR3 in DNA: TGTGCCAGCAGCTTAAGGACAGCATCCACTGAAGCTTTCTTT.

The V call is TRBV7-9, the J call TRBJ1-2; 8 bases map to TRBD1. CDR3 length: 15 residues. CDR1 is SEHNR and CDR2 is FQNEAQ in the germline V gene (reference sequence). The junction had 11 bases not matched to a gene; V was cut back by 3 bases and J by 8 bases. DNA for the CDR3: TGTGCCAGCAGCTTTCGGACAGGGTCGAATTGGGGCTACACCTTC. Residues: CASSFRTGSNWGYTF.

V gene TRBV18 combines with J gene TRBJ2-6; the D is unclear. V was cut by 3 bases and J by 1 base, with 16 bases left in between. Germline CDR1 KGHSH, CDR2 LQKENI. The CDR3 loop spans 18 amino acids. The DNA for the CDR3 is TGTGCCAGCTCACCGCTCAAAGCCCTCGAGTCTGGGGCCAACGTCCTGACTTTC. This gives the protein CASSPLKALESGANVLTF.

The gene calls are TRBV6-1 and TRBJ1-2, with D possibly being TRBD1 (5 bases). The CDR3 runs 14 residues. Germline CDR1 MNHNS, CDR2 SASEGT. Deletions cut 1 base from V and 8 bases from J, with 14 bases between. Here the CDR3 reads CASSEVGRVGGYTF. As DNA, the CDR3 is TGTGCCAGCAGTGAAGTAGGCAGGGTCGGCGGCTACACCTTC.

The chain is built from TRBV5-6 and TRBJ1-2, with D tentatively TRBD1 (6 bases). This CDR3 is built from 14 residues. CDR1 and CDR2 (germline): SGHDT, YYEEEE. Trimming left V 4 bases short and J 3 bases short, with 13 bases between. CDR3: CASSGDRRDYGYTF. CDR3 DNA: TGTGCCAGCAGCGGAGACAGGAGAGACTATGGCTACACCTTC.

CDR3 region: CASSLLSTGNTEAFF. The CDR3 region has the DNA TGTGCCAGTAGTCTCCTATCCACAGGGAACACTGAAGCTTTCTTT. The chain combines TRBV19 with TRBJ1-1; possibly TRBD1 for D (5 bases). Germline assignment: CDR1 LNHDA and CDR2 SQIVND (reference sequence). V was pared by 5 bases and J by 1 base, with 14 bases between. The CDR3 sequence is 15 residues long. Complete variable domain (other parts from reference TRBV19 and TRBJ1-1): DGGITQSPKYLFRKEGQNVTLSCEQNLNHDAMYWYRQDPGQGLRLIYYSQIVNDFQKGDIAEGYSVSREKKESFPLTVTSAQKNPTAFYLCASSLLSTGNTEAFFGQGTRLTVV.

V and J are TRBV30 and TRBJ2-7; TRBD1 matches 9 bases. CDR1 and CDR2 from the germline V gene are GTSNPN and SVGIG (reference sequence). The CDR3 runs 14 residues. Germline trimming cut 4 bases from V and 2 bases from J; bases unmatched to any gene: 6. The CDR3 DNA reads as TGTGCCTGGAATACCGGGACAGGGACCTACGAGCAGTACTTC. Protein: CAWNTGTGTYEQYF.

The chain is built from TRBV6-6 and TRBJ1-2, with 7 nucleotides matching TRBD1. Per the germline V gene, CDR1 is MNHNY and CDR2 is SVGAGI (reference sequence). The CDR3 has 13 amino acids. V trimming: 6 bases; J trimming: 6 bases; junction bases outside the gene matches: 7. CDR3: CASSPGTEDGYTF. The CDR3 region has the DNA TGTGCCAGCAGCCCCGGGACAGAGGATGGCTACACCTTC.

The chain couples TRBV30 to TRBJ2-3, with 8 nucleotides matching TRBD2. CDR3 length equals 14 residues. Germline CDR1 reads GTSNPN; CDR2 reads SVGIG (reference sequence). V trimming: 4 bases; J trimming: 2 bases; junction bases outside the gene matches: 5. Written as DNA, the CDR3 is TGTGCCTGGACCCGGGGACTAGTCACAGATACGCAGTATTTT. It codes for CAWTRGLVTDTQYF.

V usage is TRBV2 and J usage is TRBJ1-2; D perhaps matches TRBD1 (5 bases). The CDR3 is made up of 13 amino acids. V gave up 4 bases and J gave up 2 bases, with 8 bases separating them. Germline V gene data show CDR1 as SNHLY and CDR2 as FYNNEI. The CDR3 nucleotides are TGTGCCAGCAGTGTTCGACAGAACTATGGCTACACCTTC. This sequence encodes CASSVRQNYGYTF. The full variable domain, in which reference TRBV2 and TRBJ1-2 provide the parts outside the CDR3, is EPEVTQTPSHQVTQMGQEVILRCVPISNHLYFYWYRQILGQKVEFLVSFYNNEISEKSEIFDDQFSVERPDGSNFTLKIRSTKLEDSAMYFCASSVRQNYGYTFGSGTRLTVV.

The CDR3 DNA follows: TGTGCCAGTAGTTCCAGGGATGAGCAGTTCTTC. Amino acid sequence: CASSSRDEQFF. V and J are TRBV19 and TRBJ2-1; TRBD1 is a possible D gene (5 bases). The CDR3 covers 11 residues. Trimming removed 5 bases from V and 8 bases from J, with 7 bases in between. CDR1 is LNHDA, CDR2 SQIVND, per germline (reference sequence).